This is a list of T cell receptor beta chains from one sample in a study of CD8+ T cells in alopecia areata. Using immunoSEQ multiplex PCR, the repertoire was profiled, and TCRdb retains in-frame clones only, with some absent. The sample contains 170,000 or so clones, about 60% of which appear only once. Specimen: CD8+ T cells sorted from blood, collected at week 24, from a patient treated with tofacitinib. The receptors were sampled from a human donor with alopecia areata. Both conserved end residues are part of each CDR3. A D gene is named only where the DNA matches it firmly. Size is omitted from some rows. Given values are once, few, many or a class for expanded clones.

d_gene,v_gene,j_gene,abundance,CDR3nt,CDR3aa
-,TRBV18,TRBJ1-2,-,TGTGCCAGCTCACCATGGGGGGCACACGGCTACACCTTC,CASSPWGAHGYTF
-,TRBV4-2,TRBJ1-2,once,TGTGCCAGCAGCTTAGGCCTTGCCTCCCCTGGCTACACCTTC,CASSLGLASPGYTF
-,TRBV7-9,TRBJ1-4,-,TGTGCCAGCAGCCCCGGGACCAACAATGAAAAACTGTTTTTT,CASSPGTNNEKLFF
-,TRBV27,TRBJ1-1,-,TGTGCCAGCAGTTTATCGTTCCGGAACACTGAAGCTTTCTTT,CASSLSFRNTEAFF
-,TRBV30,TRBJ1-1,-,TGTGCCTGGAGTGCGGACAGGAACACTGAAGCTTTCTTT,CAWSADRNTEAFF
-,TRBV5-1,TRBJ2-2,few,TGCGCCAGCAGCTGGTTTACTCGGAGAGGGTCCGGGGAGCTGTTTTTT,CASSWFTRRGSGELFF
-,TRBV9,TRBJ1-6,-,TGTGCCAGCAGCGCAGCCCGGGGGCTGAGTTCACCCCTCCACTTT,CASSAARGLSSPLHF
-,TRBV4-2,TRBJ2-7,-,TGTGCCAGCAGCCAAGATCCCCAGCGGTCCTACGAGCAGTACTTC,CASSQDPQRSYEQYF
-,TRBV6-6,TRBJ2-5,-,TGTGCCAGCGCGATGGGGAAACAAGAGACCCAGTACTTC,CASAMGKQETQYF
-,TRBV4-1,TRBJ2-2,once,TGCGCCAGCAGCCAAGTAGGGCCGTTCACCGGGGAGCTGTTTTTT,CASSQVGPFTGELFF
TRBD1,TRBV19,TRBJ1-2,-,TGTGCCAGTAGTAGCTGGACAGGGGACTATGGCTACACCTTC,CASSSWTGDYGYTF
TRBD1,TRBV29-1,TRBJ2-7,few,TGCAGCGGCGGACAGGGGATCTACGAGCAGTACTTC,CSGGQGIYEQYF
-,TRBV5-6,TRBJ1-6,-,TGTGCCAGCAGCTTGGGCAGGGCTGGTAATTCACCCCTCCACTTT,CASSLGRAGNSPLHF
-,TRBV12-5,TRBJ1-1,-,TGTGCTAGTGAGGGGTGGGACACTGAAGCTTTCTTT,CASEGWDTEAFF
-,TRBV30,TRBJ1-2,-,TGTGCCTGGACAGCGGATCTTCGGGGAGGCTACACCTTC,CAWTADLRGGYTF
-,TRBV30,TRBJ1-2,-,TGTGCCTGGAGTCTCGCAGGGAGGTATGGCTACACCTTC,CAWSLAGRYGYTF
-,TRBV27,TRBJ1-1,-,TGTGCCAGCAAAATGTCAGGGGCCGGCACTGAAGCTTTCTTT,CASKMSGAGTEAFF
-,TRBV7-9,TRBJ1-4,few,TGTGCCAGCAGCTTAGATGGCAGCCACCTGTTTTTT,CASSLDGSHLFF
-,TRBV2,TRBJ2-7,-,TGTGCCAGCAGTGAAGGTGGAGCCTACGAGCAGTACTTC,CASSEGGAYEQYF
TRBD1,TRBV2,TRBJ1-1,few,TGTGCCTCGACTGGACAGGGGGCTGGTGAAGCTTTCTTT,CASTGQGAGEAFF
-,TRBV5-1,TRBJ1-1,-,TGCGCCAGCAGCAGGGGGGTTGGAACTGAAGCTTTCTTT,CASSRGVGTEAFF
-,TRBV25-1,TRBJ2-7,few,TGTGCCAGCAGTGAATCGGAGGGGGTCTACTACGAGCAGTACTTC,CASSESEGVYYEQYF
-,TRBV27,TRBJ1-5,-,TGTGCCAGCAGCCTCGGAGGTCAGCCCCAGCATTTT,CASSLGGQPQHF
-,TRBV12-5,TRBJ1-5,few,TGTGCTAGTGGTCCTGACAGGTGGCAGCCCCAGCATTTT,CASGPDRWQPQHF
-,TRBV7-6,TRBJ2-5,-,TGTGCCAGCAGCTTAGTGAAACTATCCGAGACCCAGTACTTC,CASSLVKLSETQYF
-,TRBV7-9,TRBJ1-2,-,TGTGCCAGCAGCTCTGACGGGAGAGCTAACTATGGCTACACCTTC,CASSSDGRANYGYTF
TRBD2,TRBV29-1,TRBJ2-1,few,TGCAGCGTTAAGGGAGGGCTCCGCTCCTACAATGAGCAGTTCTTC,CSVKGGLRSYNEQFF
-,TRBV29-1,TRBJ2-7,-,TGCAGCGTTGAAGGGAGGGAAGGCAGCCCCTACGAGCAGTACTTC,CSVEGREGSPYEQYF
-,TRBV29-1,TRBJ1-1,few,TGCAGCGTTGGTAATGGGTCGGGGAGGGCTTTCTTT,CSVGNGSGRAFF
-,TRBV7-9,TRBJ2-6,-,TGTGCCAGCAGCTGGCCCGGGTCCGGGGCCAACGTCCTGACTTTC,CASSWPGSGANVLTF
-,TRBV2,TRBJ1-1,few,TGTGCCAGCAGTGAAGCGGAAGAGGGGCGTCAAACTGAAGCTTTCTTT,CASSEAEEGRQTEAFF
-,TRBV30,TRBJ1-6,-,TGTGCCTGGAGTCCGGGACAAGCTAATTCACCCCTCCACTTT,CAWSPGQANSPLHF
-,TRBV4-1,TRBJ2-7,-,TGCGCCAGCAGCCAAGGGGTGACCACCTACGAGCAGTACTTC,CASSQGVTTYEQYF
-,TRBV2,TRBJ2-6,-,TGTGCCAGCAGTGACGGGCAGGGGATCTTAGGTCACGTCCTGACTTTC,CASSDGQGILGHVLTF
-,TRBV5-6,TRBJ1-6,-,TGTGCCACCGGTTCCTATAATTCACCCCTCCACTTT,CATGSYNSPLHF
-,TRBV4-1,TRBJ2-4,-,TGCGCCAGCAGCCCCCGACCGGGGGTAGGTGCCGAAAACATTCAGTACTTC,CASSPRPGVGAENIQYF
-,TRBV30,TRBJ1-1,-,TGTGCCTGGAGTCCCGAAGCTTTCTTT,CAWSPEAFF
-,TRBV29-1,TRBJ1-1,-,TGCAGCGTACGCAAGGGGGGGACCACTGAAGCTTTCTTT,CSVRKGGTTEAFF
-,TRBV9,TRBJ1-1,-,TGTGCCTCACAATCAGGGAACACTGAAGCTTTCTTT,CASQSGNTEAFF
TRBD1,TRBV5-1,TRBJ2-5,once,TGCGCCAGCAGCCACACCGACAGGGGAGAAGAGACCCAGTACTTC,CASSHTDRGEETQYF
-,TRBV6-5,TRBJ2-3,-,TGTGCCAGCAGTTACCTACCCGGGCCCACAGATACGCAGTATTTT,CASSYLPGPTDTQYF
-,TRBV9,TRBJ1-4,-,TGTGCCAGCAGCGGGGCGGAGGGTAGATCGAAACTGTTTTTT,CASSGAEGRSKLFF
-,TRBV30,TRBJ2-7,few,TGTGCCTGGGCTCCCGGTGGGGGCTCCTACGAGCAGTACTTC,CAWAPGGGSYEQYF
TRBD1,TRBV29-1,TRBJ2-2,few,TGCAGCGTTGGGACAGGGTCCGGGGAGCTGTTTTTT,CSVGTGSGELFF
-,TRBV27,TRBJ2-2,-,TGTGCCAGCAGTTTAGGTGGGGGGGCCGTCAACGGGGAGCTGTTTTTT,CASSLGGGAVNGELFF
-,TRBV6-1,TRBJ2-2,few,TGTGCCAGCAGTGGGAGCGGGGAGCTGTTTTTT,CASSGSGELFF
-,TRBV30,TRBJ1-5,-,TGTGCCTGGAGTTCTAGCAATCAGCCCCAGCATTTT,CAWSSSNQPQHF
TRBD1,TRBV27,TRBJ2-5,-,TGTGCCAGCAGTCCAGGGGGCTACCAAGAGACCCAGTACTTC,CASSPGGYQETQYF
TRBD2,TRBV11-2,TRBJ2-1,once,TGTGCCAGCAGCTTCCCGGCCGCGGGGGGAAATGAGCAGTTCTTC,CASSFPAAGGNEQFF
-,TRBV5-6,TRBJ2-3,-,TGTGCCAGCAGCCGGGGCCGTGATACGCAGTATTTT,CASSRGRDTQYF
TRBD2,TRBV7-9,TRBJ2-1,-,TGTGCCAGCAGCTCCGGGACTAGGGGATACAATGAGCAGTTCTTC,CASSSGTRGYNEQFF
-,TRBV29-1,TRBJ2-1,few,TGCAGCGTTGGGGGATCCTACAATGAGCAGTTCTTC,CSVGGSYNEQFF
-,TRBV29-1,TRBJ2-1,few,TGCAGCGTTGAAGGGGGGCGAGGGGTTACCTACAATGAGCAGTTCTTC,CSVEGGRGVTYNEQFF
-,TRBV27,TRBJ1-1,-,TGTGCCAGCAAGGTTGACAGCTACATGAACACTGAAGCTTTCTTT,CASKVDSYMNTEAFF
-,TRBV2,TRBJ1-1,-,TGTGCCAGCTGGGGGAACACTGAAGCTTTCTTT,CASWGNTEAFF
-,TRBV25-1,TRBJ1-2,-,TGTGCCAGCAGTGGCTTCCGGGGCCAGGACTATGGCTACACCTTC,CASSGFRGQDYGYTF
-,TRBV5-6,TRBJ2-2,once,TGTGCCAGCAGCTTGGAGCGGGTGAACACCGGGGAGCTGTTTTTT,CASSLERVNTGELFF
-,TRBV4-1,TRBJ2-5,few,TGCGCCAGCAGCACTCGTTTCCGGGCGGGGCGGAACAACCAAGAGACCCAGTACTTC,CASSTRFRAGRNNQETQYF
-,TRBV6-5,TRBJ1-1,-,TGTGCCATTACCCGAGGCACTGAAGCTTTCTTT,CAITRGTEAFF